This T cell receptor (beta chain) was documented in a study of blood T cell repertoires in COVID-19. Methods used by the authors: Estimation of nucleated cell counts was performed using reference gene primer amplification. The protocol was immunoSEQ multiplex PCR, while the TCRdb copy is restricted to in-frame clones and leaves out a portion. V and J calls and clone size come straight from that table; D and trimming were deduced from the DNA. The data contain 200,000 to 250,000 clones, 65% to 90% of them singletons. Germline CDR1 reads SGHRS; CDR2 reads YFSETQ. The CDR3 sequence is 16 residues long. Trimming pared 0 bases from V and 2 bases from J, leaving 12 bases between.

V and J are TRBV5-1 and TRBJ1-5; possible D gene TRBD1, 6 bases. Source material: PBMCs or T cells enriched from blood (not recorded which). This receptor was taken from a woman in her 40s with acute COVID-19. CDR3 in amino acids: CASSLGDKEGNQPQHF. CDR3 DNA: TGCGCCAGCAGCTTGGGGGACAAGGAAGGCAATCAGCCCCAGCATTTT. Based on the CDR3 plus reference TRBV5-1 and TRBJ1-5, the full variable domain is KAGVTQTPRYLIKTRGQQVTLSCSPISGHRSVSWYQQTPGQGLQFLFEYFSETQRNKGNFPGRFSGRQFSNSRSEMNVSTLELGDSALYLCASSLGDKEGNQPQHFGDGTRLSIL.